The T cell receptor beta chain described here comes from a study of neoadjuvant anti-PD-1 for oral cavity cancer. Regarding time point: after neoadjuvant nivolumab, at surgical resection. Patients had HPV-negative, locally advanced oral cavity squamous cell carcinoma. TCRdb's table, derived via immunoSEQ multiplex PCR, lists solely in-frame clones and lacks some. The profile shows approximately 42,000 clones, 65% to 85% of them singletons. CDR1 SGDLS and CDR2 YYNGEE come from the germline V gene. The CDR3 contains 14 residues. With 0 bases removed from V and 8 bases from J, the gap between germline ends came to 14 bases.

This chain joins TRBV9 and TRBJ1-2, with D possibly being TRBD1 (5 bases). The input for sequencing was PBMCs, taken after nivolumab (anti-PD-1) treatment. This TCR came from a person between 40 and 85 years old with oral cavity squamous cell carcinoma. The CDR3 protein is CASSVDITGGGYTF. In DNA, the CDR3 is TGTGCCAGCAGCGTAGATATCACAGGAGGGGGCTACACCTTC. Full variable domain (rest looked up from reference TRBV9 and TRBJ1-2): DSGVTQTPKHLITATGQRVTLRCSPRSGDLSVYWYQQSLDQGLQFLIQYYNGEERAKGNILERFSAQQFPDLHSELNLSSLELGDSALYFCASSVDITGGGYTFGSGTRLTVV.